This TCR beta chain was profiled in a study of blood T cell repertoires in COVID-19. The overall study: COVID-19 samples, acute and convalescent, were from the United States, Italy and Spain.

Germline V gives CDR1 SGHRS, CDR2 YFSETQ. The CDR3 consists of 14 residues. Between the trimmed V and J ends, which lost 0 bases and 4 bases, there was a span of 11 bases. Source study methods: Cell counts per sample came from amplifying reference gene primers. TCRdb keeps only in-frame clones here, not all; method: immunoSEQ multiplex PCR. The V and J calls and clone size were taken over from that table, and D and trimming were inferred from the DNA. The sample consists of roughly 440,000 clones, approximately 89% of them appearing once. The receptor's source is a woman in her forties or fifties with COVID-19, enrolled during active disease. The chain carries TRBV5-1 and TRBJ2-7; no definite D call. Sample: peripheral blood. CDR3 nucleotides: TGCGCCAGCAGCTTGGGGGCCCCACGATACGAGCAGTACTTC. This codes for CASSLGAPRYEQYF.